This TCR beta chain was sequenced in a study of identifying expanded T cells in peripheral blood. This clone was seen a handful of times. Assay used: immunoSEQ multiplex PCR; TCRdb lists only in-frame clones, some missing. The sample consists of tens of thousands of clones, about 91% of them appearing once. Collection occurred without any documented infections or immune events in donors. This CDR3 is built from 13 residues. Germline trimming cut 5 bases from V and 7 bases from J; bases unmatched to any gene: 7. Germline CDR1 reads MRHNA; CDR2 reads SNTAGT. The chain recombines TRBV6-4 with TRBJ2-7, with 8 bases matching TRBD1. Sequencing was done on a sample of blood. The TCR comes from a person between 18 and 69 years old in good health. The CDR3 nucleotides read TGTGCCAGCAGTCCGGACGACAGGGGTGAGCAGTACTTC. Amino acids: CASSPDDRGEQYF.